One T cell receptor (beta chain) is described in this entry. V was clipped by 0 bases and J by 5 bases; unmatched bases: 4. Germline V lookup: CDR1 SGDLS, CDR2 YYNGEE. This CDR3 has 15 amino acids. The assay was immunoSEQ multiplex PCR, and TCRdb's table has in-frame clones only and misses some. Of approximately 110,000 clones listed, about 70% are singletons. The sample originates from a study of blood T cell repertoires in COVID-19. Study as a whole: There were acute and convalescent COVID-19 samples, and they came from the United States, Italy and Spain. PBMCs, B-cell-depleted T cells, or T cells were the source of the cDNA or gDNA that made up the material.

J is TRBJ1-4 and V is TRBV9, with TRBD1 matching over 7 bases. The sample consisted of peripheral blood. This receptor was obtained from a man older than 75 with COVID-19, enrolled during active disease. The CDR3 reads CASSVGPGGNEKLFF. CDR3 bases: TGTGCCAGCAGCGTAGGTCCAGGGGGGAATGAAAAACTGTTTTTT.